The 17 T cell receptor beta chains below come from one sample, sequenced in a study of shared clonotypes between healthy human individuals. Data came from immunoSEQ multiplex PCR; TCRdb stores just in-frame clones and leaves some out. The table lists about 2,500,000 clones, roughly 92% of them singletons. The specimen sequenced was naive CD4+ T cells sorted from blood. Documented subset: CD45RA+ positively selected. Receptor source: a man aged 18 to 29 in good health.

This clone was picked up one time. This CDR3 is also generated by other DNA sequences in the sample. The chain joins TRBV6-1 to TRBJ1-1; D gene ambiguous. The V end lost 0 bases, the J end lost 1 base, and 6 bases lay between the germline ends. Germline V lookup: CDR1 MNHNS, CDR2 SASEGT. CDR3 length: 14 amino acids. CDR3 loop: CASSEAGANTEAFF. CDR3 nucleotides: TGTGCCAGCAGTGAAGCGGGAGCGAACACTGAAGCTTTCTTT.

J is TRBJ2-3 and V is TRBV18; TRBD2 agrees at 12 bases. Germline V gene data show CDR1 as KGHSH and CDR2 as LQKENI. This CDR3 has 16 residues. Trimming removed 4 bases from V and 2 bases from J; junction bases left unmatched: 4. Here the CDR3 DNA reads TGTGCCAGCTCACTTACTAGCGGGGGGACCACAGATACGCAGTATTTT. Translating gives CASSLTSGGTTDTQYF.

The CDR3 DNA is TGTGCCAGCAGCTTGGAGCGGCGGGAGCTTAGCACAGATACGCAGTATTTT. Translation gives CASSLERRELSTDTQYF. The rearrangement links TRBV5-4 to TRBJ2-3, with 7 bases aligning to TRBD2. This CDR3 region has 17 residues. After removal of 0 bases from V and 0 bases from J, the junction contained 7 bases not matched to a gene. Germline V gene data show CDR1 as SGHNT and CDR2 as YYREEE (reference sequence).

The chain combines TRBV5-8 with TRBJ2-5; D gene ambiguous. The CDR3 totals 11 residues. Between the trimmed V and J ends, which lost 1 base and 7 bases, there was a span of 5 bases. CDR1 SGHTS and CDR2 YDEGEE come from the germline V gene. The CDR3 sequence is CASSLLGTQYF. DNA of the CDR3: TGTGCCAGCAGCTTGTTGGGGACCCAGTACTTC. The complete variable domain, with remaining parts taken from reference TRBV5-8 and TRBJ2-5, reads EAGVTQSPTHLIKTRGQQATLRCSPISGHTSVYWYQQALGLGLQFLLWYDEGEERNRGNFPPRFSGRQFPNYSSELNVNALELEDSALYLCASSLLGTQYFGPGTRLLVL.

The V and J genes are TRBV6-1 and TRBJ2-2; D may be TRBD1 (6 bases). Trimming removed 2 bases at V and 4 bases at J, with 11 bases between. The CDR3 runs 15 residues. CDR1 and CDR2 from the germline V gene are MNHNS and SASEGT. The CDR3 nucleotides read TGTGCCAGCAGTGAATTGTCACAGGGCACCGGGGAGCTGTTTTTT. It is translated as CASSELSQGTGELFF.

This sequence joins TRBV7-2 and TRBJ1-4, with 7 bases matching TRBD1. The V gene's germline CDR1 is SGHTA and CDR2 FQGNSA. CDR3 length: 15 residues. The ends lost 6 bases at V and 2 bases at J; junction bases unmatched: 6. CDR3 coding DNA: TGTGCCAGCAGTTCCGGACAGGTCACTAATGAAAAACTGTTTTTT. Translation: CASSSGQVTNEKLFF.

This clone was seen a few times. This chain joins TRBV5-5 and TRBJ1-4; no clear D gene. Germline V gene data show CDR1 as SGHKS and CDR2 as YYEKEE (reference sequence). The germline V and J ends were trimmed by 5 bases and 0 bases, with 8 bases remaining between them. The CDR3 has 14 residues. The CDR3: CASREAATNEKLFF. CDR3 coding DNA: TGTGCCAGCAGGGAAGCGGCAACTAATGAAAAACTGTTTTTT.

Points on this clone: Other DNA sequences in the sample encode the same CDR3. V gene TRBV6-6 combines with J gene TRBJ1-5; D possibly corresponds to TRBD1 (5 bases). CDR1 and CDR2 (germline): MNHNY, SVGAGI (reference sequence). Trimming took 2 bases from V and 1 from J, leaving 6 bases between them. The CDR3 runs 14 residues. CDR3 nucleotide sequence: TGTGCCAGCAGTTACGGACAAAGCAATCAGCCCCAGCATTTT. This sequence encodes CASSYGQSNQPQHF.

The V gene is TRBV4-1, the J gene TRBJ1-1, with D perhaps TRBD1 (5 bases). The CDR3 consists of 15 residues. Trimming removed 3 bases from V and 6 bases from J, with 17 bases in between. Germline CDR1 MGHRA, CDR2 YSYEKL. The CDR3 DNA follows: TGCGCCAGCAGCCATCGGGGACGGAGCACCCCTGAAGCTTTCTTT. This encodes CASSHRGRSTPEAFF.

V usage is TRBV28 and J usage is TRBJ1-2, with D possibly matching TRBD1 (5 bases). The CDR3 consists of 12 residues. The V end was cut by 7 bases, the J end by 2 bases, with 8 bases between. Germline V lookup: CDR1 MDHEN, CDR2 SYDVKM. CDR3 region: CASMGGNYGYTF. CDR3 in DNA: TGTGCCAGCATGGGGGGGAACTATGGCTACACCTTC.

V usage is TRBV4-1 and J usage is TRBJ1-4; possible D gene TRBD1, 5 bases. The V end lost 0 bases, the J end lost 5 bases, and 7 bases lay between the germline ends. Germline CDR1 and CDR2: MGHRA and YSYEKL. The CDR3 runs 14 residues. CDR3 nucleotides: TGCGCCAGCAGCCAAGAAGGGGTCAATGAAAAACTGTTTTTT. Its translation is CASSQEGVNEKLFF.

This chain links TRBV28 with TRBJ1-5; D might be TRBD1 (6 bases). Germline CDR1 is MDHEN and CDR2 is SYDVKM. The ends were cut back, 7 bases at V and 7 bases at J, with 14 bases in the middle. The CDR3 runs to 13 residues. As DNA, the CDR3 is TGTGCCAGCACCTTGGTAAGGGGGCAGCCCCAGCATTTT. Amino acids: CASTLVRGQPQHF.

The rearrangement uses TRBV10-2 and TRBJ2-7; D gene ambiguous. CDR1 WSHSY and CDR2 SAAADI come from the germline V gene. The V gene lost 0 bases and the J gene lost 3 bases, with 9 bases spanning the gap. This CDR3 contains 14 residues. CDR3 nucleotides: TGCGCCAGCAGTGAGTCGAATTCGGGCTACGAGCAGTACTTC. Protein: CASSESNSGYEQYF.

As to this clone: The same CDR3 arises from other DNA sequences in this sample as well. V usage is TRBV28 and J usage is TRBJ1-5, with D hard to call. The CDR3 is 12 residues long. CDR1 and CDR2 (germline): MDHEN, SYDVKM. Trimming pared 6 bases from V and 6 bases from J, leaving 9 bases between. The CDR3 DNA follows: TGTGCCAGCAGCCGAGGAGTTCAGCCCCAGCATTTT. Protein: CASSRGVQPQHF.

V is TRBV19 and J is TRBJ2-1; possibly TRBD2 for D (5 bases). Per the germline V gene, CDR1 is LNHDA and CDR2 is SQIVND (reference sequence). CDR3 length: 13 residues. The V end was cut by 6 bases, the J end by 7 bases, with 13 bases between. The CDR3 DNA follows: TGTGCCAGTAGGATAAGCGGCGGGAATGAGCAGTTCTTC. Its protein product is CASRISGGNEQFF.

The chain joins TRBV5-4 to TRBJ2-5, with 9 positions matching TRBD2. J was trimmed by 5 bases and V by 4 bases; bases with no gene match: 6. The CDR3 runs to 14 residues. Per the germline V gene, CDR1 is SGHNT and CDR2 is YYREEE (reference sequence). The CDR3 reads CASSPAGGQETQYF. The CDR3 DNA reads TGTGCCAGCAGCCCCGCGGGGGGGCAGGAGACCCAGTACTTC.

This clone has only one observation. V is TRBV6-5 and J is TRBJ1-2; possible D gene TRBD1, 5 bases. Germline lookup yields CDR1 MNHEY and CDR2 SVGAGI. V was pared by 5 bases and J by 6 bases, with 19 bases between. This CDR3 comprises 15 residues. The CDR3 sequence is CASSTPGAPRNGYTF. Written as DNA, the CDR3 is TGTGCCAGCAGTACCCCTGGGGCCCCACGGAATGGCTACACCTTC.